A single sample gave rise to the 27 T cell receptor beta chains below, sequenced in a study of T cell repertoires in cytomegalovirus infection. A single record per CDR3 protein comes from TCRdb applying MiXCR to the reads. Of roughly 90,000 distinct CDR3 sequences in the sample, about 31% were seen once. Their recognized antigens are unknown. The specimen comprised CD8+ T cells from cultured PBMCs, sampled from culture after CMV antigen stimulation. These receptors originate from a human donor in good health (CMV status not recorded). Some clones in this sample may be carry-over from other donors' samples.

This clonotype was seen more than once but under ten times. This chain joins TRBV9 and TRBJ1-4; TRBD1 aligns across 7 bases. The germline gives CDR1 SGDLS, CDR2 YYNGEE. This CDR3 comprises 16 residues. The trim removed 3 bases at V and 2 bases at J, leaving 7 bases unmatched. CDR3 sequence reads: CASSGGGGVTNEKLFF. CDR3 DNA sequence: TGTGCCAGCAGCGGAGGAGGGGGCGTGACTAATGAAAAACTGTTTTTT.

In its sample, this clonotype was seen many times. This CDR3 reads CASTLNSRDSYTEAFF. The CDR3 DNA reads as TGTGCCAGCACTTTGAATTCTCGGGATTCGTACACTGAAGCTTTCTTT. J is TRBJ1-1 and V is TRBV7-9; no definite D call. Trimming cost V 7 bases and J 3 bases, with 21 bases left between them. This CDR3 contains 16 residues. From germline, CDR1 is SEHNR and CDR2 FQNEAQ (reference sequence).

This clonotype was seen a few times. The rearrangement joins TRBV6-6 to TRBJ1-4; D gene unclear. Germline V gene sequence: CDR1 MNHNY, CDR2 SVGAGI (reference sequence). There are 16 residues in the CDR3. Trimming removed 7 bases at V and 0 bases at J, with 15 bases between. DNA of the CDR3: TGTGCCAGCACCACCCCTCAAGCCGCAACTAATGAAAAACTGTTTTTT. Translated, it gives CASTTPQAATNEKLFF.

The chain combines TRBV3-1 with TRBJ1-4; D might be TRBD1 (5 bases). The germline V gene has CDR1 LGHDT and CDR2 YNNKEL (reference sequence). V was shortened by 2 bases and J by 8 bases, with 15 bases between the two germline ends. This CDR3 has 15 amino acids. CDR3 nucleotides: TGTGCCAGCAGCCAAACCAGGGATTGGCGAGAAAAACTGTTTTTT. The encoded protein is CASSQTRDWREKLFF.

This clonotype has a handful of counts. The CDR3, as DNA: TGTGCCAGCAGTCCCGACGGGTTCTATGGCTACACCTTC. This sequence encodes CASSPDGFYGYTF. This chain uses TRBV28 with TRBJ1-2; no definite D call. Germline values: CDR1 MDHEN, CDR2 SYDVKM. Trimming removed 5 bases at V and 4 bases at J, with 11 bases between. The length of the CDR3 is 13 residues.

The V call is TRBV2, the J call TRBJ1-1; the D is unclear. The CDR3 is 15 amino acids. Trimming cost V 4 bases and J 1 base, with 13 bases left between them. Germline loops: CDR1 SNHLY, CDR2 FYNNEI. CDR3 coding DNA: TGTGCCAGCAGTGTAGACATCGGGGAGAACACTGAAGCTTTCTTT. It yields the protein CASSVDIGENTEAFF. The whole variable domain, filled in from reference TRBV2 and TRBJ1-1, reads EPEVTQTPSHQVTQMGQEVILRCVPISNHLYFYWYRQILGQKVEFLVSFYNNEISEKSEIFDDQFSVERPDGSNFTLKIRSTKLEDSAMYFCASSVDIGENTEAFFGQGTRLTVV.

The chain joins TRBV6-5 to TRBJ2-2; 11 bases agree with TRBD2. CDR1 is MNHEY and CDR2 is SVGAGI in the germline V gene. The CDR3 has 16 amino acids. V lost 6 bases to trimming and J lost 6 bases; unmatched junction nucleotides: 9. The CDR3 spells CASRPVAGGPSGELFF. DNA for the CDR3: TGTGCCAGCAGACCCGTAGCGGGGGGGCCGTCCGGGGAGCTGTTTTTT.

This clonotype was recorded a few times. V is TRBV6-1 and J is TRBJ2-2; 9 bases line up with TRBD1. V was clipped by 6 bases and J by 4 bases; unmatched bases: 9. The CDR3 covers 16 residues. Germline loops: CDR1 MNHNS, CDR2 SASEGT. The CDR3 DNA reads TGTGCCAGCAGAACGAAAAACAGGGGGCCCACCGGGGAGCTGTTTTTT. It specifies CASRTKNRGPTGELFF.

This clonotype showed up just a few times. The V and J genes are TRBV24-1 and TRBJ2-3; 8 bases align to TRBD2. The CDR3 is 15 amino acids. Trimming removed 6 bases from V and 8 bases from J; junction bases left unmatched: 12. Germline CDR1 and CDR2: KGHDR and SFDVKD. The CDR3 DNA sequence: TGTGCCACCAGTCCCCCCGGGGGGGCCTGGGGTACGCAGTATTTT. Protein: CATSPPGGAWGTQYF.

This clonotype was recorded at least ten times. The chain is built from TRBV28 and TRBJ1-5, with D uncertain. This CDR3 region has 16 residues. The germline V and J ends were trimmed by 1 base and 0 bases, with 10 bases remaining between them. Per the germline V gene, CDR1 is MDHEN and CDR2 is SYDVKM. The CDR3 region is CASSLFGGYSNQPQHF. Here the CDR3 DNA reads TGTGCCAGCAGTTTATTTGGCGGTTATAGCAATCAGCCCCAGCATTTT.

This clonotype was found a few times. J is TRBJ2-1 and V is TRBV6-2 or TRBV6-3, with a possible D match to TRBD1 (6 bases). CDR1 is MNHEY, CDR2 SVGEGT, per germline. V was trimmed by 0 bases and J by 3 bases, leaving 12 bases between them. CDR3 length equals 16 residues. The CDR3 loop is CASSYSATGYYNEQFF. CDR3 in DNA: TGTGCCAGCAGTTACTCAGCGACAGGCTACTACAATGAGCAGTTCTTC.

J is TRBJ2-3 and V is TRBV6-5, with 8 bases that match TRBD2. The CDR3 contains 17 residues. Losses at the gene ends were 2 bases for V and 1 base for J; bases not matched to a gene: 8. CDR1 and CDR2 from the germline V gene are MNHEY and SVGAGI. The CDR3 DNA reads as TGTGCCAGCAGTTACGGTGCGGGAGGCCCTGGCACAGATACGCAGTATTTT. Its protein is CASSYGAGGPGTDTQYF.

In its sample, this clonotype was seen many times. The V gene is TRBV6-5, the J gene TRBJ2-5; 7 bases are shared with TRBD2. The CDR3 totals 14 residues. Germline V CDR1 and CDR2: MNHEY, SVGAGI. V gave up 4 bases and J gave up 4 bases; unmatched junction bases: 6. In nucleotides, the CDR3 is TGTGCCAGCAGTTGGGCGGGGGAGGGAGAGACCCAGTACTTC. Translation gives CASSWAGEGETQYF.

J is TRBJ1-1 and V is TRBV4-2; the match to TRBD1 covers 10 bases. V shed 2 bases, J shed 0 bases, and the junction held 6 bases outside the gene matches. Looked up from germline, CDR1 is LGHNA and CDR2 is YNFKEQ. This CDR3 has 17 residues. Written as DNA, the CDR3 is TGTGCCAGCAGCCAACGGGACAGGGGTGTGATGAACACTGAAGCTTTCTTT. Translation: CASSQRDRGVMNTEAFF.

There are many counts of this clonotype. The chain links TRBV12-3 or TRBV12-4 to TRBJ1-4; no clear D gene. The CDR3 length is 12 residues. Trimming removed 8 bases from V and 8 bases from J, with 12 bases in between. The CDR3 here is CASGPDGEKLFF. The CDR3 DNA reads TGTGCCAGCGGTCCGGACGGGGAAAAACTGTTTTTT.

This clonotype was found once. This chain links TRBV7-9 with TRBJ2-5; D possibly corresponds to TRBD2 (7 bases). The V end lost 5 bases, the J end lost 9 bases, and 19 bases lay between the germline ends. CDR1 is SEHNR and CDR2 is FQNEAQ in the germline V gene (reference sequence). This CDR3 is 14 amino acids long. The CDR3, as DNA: TGTGCCAGCAGCCTTGGACTAGTCCCAGGGGCCCAGTACTTC. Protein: CASSLGLVPGAQYF.

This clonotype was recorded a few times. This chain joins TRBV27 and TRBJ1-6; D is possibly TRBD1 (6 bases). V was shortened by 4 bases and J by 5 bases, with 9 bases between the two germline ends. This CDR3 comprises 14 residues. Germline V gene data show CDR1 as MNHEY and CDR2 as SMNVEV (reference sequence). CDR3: CASSSGGDNSPLHF. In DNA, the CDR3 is TGTGCCAGCAGTTCCGGGGGCGATAATTCACCCCTCCACTTT.

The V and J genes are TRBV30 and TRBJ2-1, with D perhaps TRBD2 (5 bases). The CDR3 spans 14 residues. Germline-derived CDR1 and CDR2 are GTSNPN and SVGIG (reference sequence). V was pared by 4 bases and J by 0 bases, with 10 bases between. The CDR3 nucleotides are TGTGCCTGGAACGGGGTTAGCTCCTACAATGAGCAGTTCTTC. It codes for CAWNGVSSYNEQFF.

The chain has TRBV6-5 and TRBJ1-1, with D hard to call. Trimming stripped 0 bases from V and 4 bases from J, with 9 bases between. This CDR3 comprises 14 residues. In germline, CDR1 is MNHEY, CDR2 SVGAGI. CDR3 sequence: CASSYSRRVTEAFF. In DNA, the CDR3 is TGTGCCAGCAGTTACTCACGACGGGTCACTGAAGCTTTCTTT.

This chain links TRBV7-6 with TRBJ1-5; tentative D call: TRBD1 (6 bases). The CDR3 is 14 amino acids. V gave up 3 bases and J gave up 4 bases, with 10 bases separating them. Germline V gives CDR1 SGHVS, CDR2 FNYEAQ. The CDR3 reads CASSFAGANQPQHF. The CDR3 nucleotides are TGTGCCAGCAGCTTCGCAGGGGCTAATCAGCCCCAGCATTTT.

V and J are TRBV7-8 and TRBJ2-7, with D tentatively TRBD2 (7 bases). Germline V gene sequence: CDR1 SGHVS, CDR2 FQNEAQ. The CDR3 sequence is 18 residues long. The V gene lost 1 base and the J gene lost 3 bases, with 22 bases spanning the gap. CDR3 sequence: CASSLGASGGRVFYEQYF. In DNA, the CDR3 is TGTGCCAGCAGCTTAGGGGCCTCCGGGGGGCGGGTATTCTACGAGCAGTACTTC.

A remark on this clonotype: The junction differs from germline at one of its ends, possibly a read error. CDR3 region: CASSEGAVVSNHPQHF. CDR3 nucleotide sequence: TGTGCCAGCAGTGAAGGTGCGGTCGTGAGCAATCATCCCCAGCATTTT. The gene calls are TRBV2 and TRBJ1-5; D is undetermined. CDR3 length: 16 amino acids. CDR1 and CDR2 (germline): SNHLY, FYNNEI.

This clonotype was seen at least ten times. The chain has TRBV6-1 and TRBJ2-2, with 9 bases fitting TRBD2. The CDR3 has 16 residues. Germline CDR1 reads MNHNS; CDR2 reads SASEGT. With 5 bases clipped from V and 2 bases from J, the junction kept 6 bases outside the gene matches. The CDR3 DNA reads TGTGCCAGCAGTTGGGGGCGGGAGGGAAACACCGGGGAGCTGTTTTTT. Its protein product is CASSWGREGNTGELFF.

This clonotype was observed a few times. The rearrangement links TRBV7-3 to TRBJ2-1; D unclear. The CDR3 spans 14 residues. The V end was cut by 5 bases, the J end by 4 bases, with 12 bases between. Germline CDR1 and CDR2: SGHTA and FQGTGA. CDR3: CASSGAYPYNEQFF. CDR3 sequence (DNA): TGTGCCAGCAGCGGCGCATATCCTTACAATGAGCAGTTCTTC.

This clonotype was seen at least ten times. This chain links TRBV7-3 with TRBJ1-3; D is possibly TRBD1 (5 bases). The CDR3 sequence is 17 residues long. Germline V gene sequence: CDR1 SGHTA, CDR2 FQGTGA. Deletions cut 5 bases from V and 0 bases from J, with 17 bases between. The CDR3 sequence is CASSPQLGHISGNTIYF. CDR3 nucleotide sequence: TGTGCCAGCAGCCCTCAACTTGGACATATCTCTGGAAACACCATATATTTT.

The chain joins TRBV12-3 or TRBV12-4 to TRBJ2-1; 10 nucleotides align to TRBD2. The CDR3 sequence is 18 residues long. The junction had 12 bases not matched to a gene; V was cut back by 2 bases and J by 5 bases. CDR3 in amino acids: CASSLLLAGLKYNNEQFF. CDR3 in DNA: TGTGCCAGCAGTTTATTACTAGCGGGGCTCAAATATAACAATGAGCAGTTCTTC.

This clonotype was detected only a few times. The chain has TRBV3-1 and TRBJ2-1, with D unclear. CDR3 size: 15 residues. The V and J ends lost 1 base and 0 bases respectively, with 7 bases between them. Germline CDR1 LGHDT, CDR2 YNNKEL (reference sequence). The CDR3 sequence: CASSQVLLSYNEQFF. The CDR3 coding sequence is TGTGCCAGCAGCCAAGTCCTTCTCTCCTACAATGAGCAGTTCTTC.